One and the same sample provided the 3 T cell receptor beta chains below, sequenced in a study of neurological immune-mediated disorders. Time point defined: technical triplicate 3. One entry per CDR3 protein, called by TCRdb with MiXCR from the 5' RACE reads. Seen here are about 45,000 distinct CDR3 sequences, approximately 21% observed once, and the top ten hold more than 4%. Material for sequencing was PBMCs. The receptor source for this set is a man aged 55 to 70 with HTLV-1-associated myelopathy (HAM/TSP).

This clonotype was seen ten or more times. This sequence joins TRBV5-5 and TRBJ1-5; unclear D gene. Looked up from germline, CDR1 is SGHKS and CDR2 is YYEKEE (reference sequence). Trimming took 4 bases from V and 1 from J, leaving 21 bases between them. CDR3 length: 18 residues. CDR3 bases: TGTGCCAGCAGCACAGAAGTCGCACCGTATTGGAGCAATCAGCCCCAGCATTTT. Its protein is CASSTEVAPYWSNQPQHF.

This clonotype was picked up a small number of times. This chain uses TRBV6-6 with TRBJ2-1; D perhaps matches TRBD2 (6 bases). The V gene's germline CDR1 is MNHNY and CDR2 SVGAGI (reference sequence). Trimming stripped 2 bases from V and 0 bases from J, with 8 bases between. The CDR3 extends over 15 amino acids. The CDR3 nucleotides read TGTGCCAGCAGTTACGAGACTAGCTCCTACAATGAGCAGTTCTTC. Translation gives CASSYETSSYNEQFF.

This clonotype is medium-sized (0.01 to 0.1%) within its sample. This chain's CDR3 is CASSAQAAGTEAFF. As DNA, the CDR3 is TGTGCCAGCAGCGCGCAGGCTGCCGGCACTGAAGCTTTCTTT. This sequence joins TRBV7-9 and TRBJ1-1; no reliable D call. The CDR3 is made up of 14 amino acids. Germline CDR1 reads SEHNR; CDR2 reads FQNEAQ (reference sequence). The V gene lost 5 bases and the J gene lost 4 bases, with 14 bases spanning the gap.